Listed below are T cell receptor beta chains from one sample, sequenced in a study of identical twins. TCRdb re-analysed the 5' RACE reads in MiXCR, keeping a single row per CDR3 protein. The sample has about 220,000 distinct CDR3 sequences; 7% to 8.5% are singletons. These data also featured in a second study, about yellow fever vaccine responses in identical twins.

The sample consisted of CD8+ T cells sorted from blood. These receptors were taken from a woman in her late teens or twenties in good health. Each CDR3 is given with its conserved first and last residue. D genes are given only for firm matches. Size tells how often a clone was seen (once, few, many) or the class of an expanded clone, and some rows leave it out.

many	TRBV7-9	NA	TRBJ2-1	CASSLGGEQFF	TGTGCCAGCAGCTTAGGGGGTGAGCAGTTCTTC
many	TRBV12-3/TRBV12-4	TRBD2	TRBJ2-2	CASSLLSTSGRAGLTGELFF	TGTGCCAGCAGTTTACTCTCGACTAGCGGGAGGGCGGGCTTAACCGGGGAGCTGTTTTTT
many	TRBV14	NA	TRBJ2-1	CASSQSYEQFF	TGTGCCAGCAGCCAAAGCTATGAGCAGTTCTTC
few	TRBV4-1	TRBD2	TRBJ2-3	CASSQEELAGEDTQYF	TGCGCCAGCAGCCAAGAAGAGCTAGCGGGGGAAGATACGCAGTATTTT
many	TRBV2	NA	TRBJ2-3	CASSAVAVPTDTQYF	TGTGCCAGCAGCGCCGTGGCGGTTCCTACAGATACGCAGTATTTT
NA	TRBV11-2	TRBD1	TRBJ2-2	CASSPRAGGNDGELFF	TGTGCCAGCAGCCCCCGGGCAGGGGGCAACGACGGGGAGCTGTTTTTT
NA	TRBV27	TRBD2	TRBJ2-1	CASGIAGAYNEQFF	TGTGCCAGCGGGATAGCGGGGGCCTACAATGAGCAGTTCTTC
NA	TRBV28	NA	TRBJ1-3	CASSTGGGNTIYF	TGTGCCAGCAGCACAGGAGGGGGAAACACCATATATTTT
many	TRBV12-3/TRBV12-4	NA	TRBJ2-5	CASSYGTSSRRTETQYF	TGTGCCAGCAGCTATGGGACGTCGTCCCGCCGGACAGAGACCCAGTACTTC
few	TRBV7-9	NA	TRBJ1-1	CASSGRWDTEAFF	TGTGCCAGCAGCGGCCGGTGGGACACTGAAGCTTTCTTT
many	TRBV10-1	NA	TRBJ2-1	CASSDHGLYNEQFF	TGCGCCAGCAGTGACCATGGACTCTACAATGAGCAGTTCTTC
many	TRBV7-9	NA	TRBJ1-1	CASSPPTLTEAFF	TGTGCCAGCAGCCCCCCCACGCTGACTGAAGCTTTCTTT
NA	TRBV13	TRBD1	TRBJ1-1	CASRRDRGYNTEAFF	TGTGCCAGCAGACGGGACAGGGGTTATAACACTGAAGCTTTCTTT
many	TRBV3-1	TRBD1	TRBJ2-5	CASSQADRGGETQYF	TGTGCCAGCAGCCAAGCGGACAGGGGGGGGGAGACCCAGTACTTC
many	TRBV10-3	TRBD1	TRBJ1-2	CAINRGQDDYGYTF	TGTGCCATCAATCGCGGACAGGACGACTATGGCTACACCTTC
many	TRBV28	TRBD2	TRBJ2-1	CASSRLLGPGRETEQFF	TGTGCCAGCAGCCGACTTCTGGGGCCGGGGCGGGAGACTGAGCAGTTCTTC
many	TRBV10-3	NA	TRBJ1-6	CAINGRPDGSSPLHF	TGTGCCATCAATGGAAGGCCAGACGGTAGTTCACCCCTCCACTTT
few	TRBV9	TRBD2	TRBJ2-6	CASSVRLAGGSGANVLTF	TGTGCCAGCAGCGTAAGACTAGCGGGGGGCTCTGGGGCCAACGTCCTGACTTTC
NA	TRBV15	NA	TRBJ2-1	CATSRARSSYNEQFF	TGTGCCACCAGCAGAGCCCGGAGCTCCTACAATGAGCAGTTCTTC
NA	TRBV28	TRBD2	TRBJ2-1	CASSLTLAGREQFF	TGTGCCAGCAGCCTCACCTTAGCGGGACGTGAGCAGTTCTTC
NA	TRBV4-1	TRBD2	TRBJ2-7	CASSQKLTSGSIYEQYF	TGCGCCAGCAGCCAAAAGCTAACTAGCGGGAGTATCTACGAGCAGTACTTC
few	TRBV20-1	NA	TRBJ2-7	CSARDRGEISYEQYF	TGCAGTGCTAGAGACAGGGGAGAAATCTCCTACGAGCAGTACTTC
few	TRBV4-1	NA	TRBJ2-7	CASSQERQFDEQYF	TGCGCCAGCAGCCAAGAAAGGCAGTTTGACGAGCAGTACTTC
NA	TRBV5-1	TRBD1	TRBJ1-2	CASSEDRGRDGYTF	TGCGCCAGCAGCGAGGACAGGGGGAGAGATGGCTACACCTTC
many	TRBV12-3/TRBV12-4	NA	TRBJ2-1	CASSLLIRAYNEQFF	TGTGCCAGCAGTTTACTGATCAGGGCATACAATGAGCAGTTCTTT
many	TRBV24-1	NA	TRBJ2-1	CATSDRGSSYNEQFF	TGTGCCACCAGTGATCGGGGTAGCTCCTACAATGAGCAGTTCTTC
few	TRBV4-1	TRBD1	TRBJ1-2	CASSQRDRFGYTF	TGCGCCAGCAGCCAACGGGACAGGTTCGGCTACACCTTC
many	TRBV3-1	TRBD2	TRBJ2-1	CASSHSGSSYNEQFF	TGTGCCAGCAGCCATAGCGGGAGCTCCTACAATGAGCAGTTCTTC
medium-sized	TRBV4-1	TRBD1	TRBJ1-1	CASSQPGTGDTEAFF	TGCGCCAGCAGCCAACCCGGGACAGGAGACACTGAAGCTTTCTTT
few	TRBV5-1	TRBD2	TRBJ2-1	CASSRLAGVTEQFF	TGCGCCAGCAGCCGGCTAGCGGGAGTGACTGAGCAGTTCTTC
few	TRBV28	TRBD2	TRBJ2-5	CASSLREGEVETQYF	TGTGCCAGCAGTTTACGGGAGGGGGAGGTGGAGACCCAGTACTTC
few	TRBV7-9	TRBD2	TRBJ2-1	CASSDMPTGTTQFF	TGTGCCAGCAGCGACATGCCCACCGGGACTACGCAGTTCTTC
few	TRBV4-1	NA	TRBJ1-6	CASSQDHVGGGSPLHF	TGCGCCAGCAGCCAAGATCATGTAGGGGGAGGTTCACCCCTCCACTTT
few	TRBV13	TRBD2	TRBJ2-1	CASSFPLLGSGGGSSYNEQFF	TGTGCCAGCAGCTTTCCCCTCCTCGGGTCGGGAGGGGGGAGCTCCTACAATGAGCAGTTCTTC
NA	TRBV7-6	TRBD1	TRBJ1-6	CASSFFPGQDNSPLHF	TGTGCCAGCAGCTTCTTTCCGGGACAGGATAATTCACCCCTCCACTTT
many	TRBV3-1	NA	TRBJ2-1	CASSQVQGGYNEQFF	TGTGCCAGCAGCCAAGTGCAGGGGGGATACAATGAGCAGTTCTTC
few	TRBV2	NA	TRBJ2-2	CASSGTSATAETGELFF	TGTGCCAGCAGTGGTACTTCAGCGACGGCTGAGACCGGGGAGCTGTTTTTT
NA	TRBV27	TRBD2	TRBJ2-7	CASREDSSGRWDEQYF	TGTGCCAGCAGGGAGGACTCTAGCGGGAGATGGGACGAGCAGTACTTC
many	TRBV2	NA	TRBJ1-5	CASSEFEGDQPQHF	TGTGCCAGCAGTGAATTTGAGGGGGATCAGCCCCAGCATTTT
NA	TRBV5-6	NA	TRBJ2-1	CARSLGVLNEQFF	TGTGCCAGGAGCTTGGGGGTCCTCAATGAGCAGTTCTTC
few	TRBV24-1	NA	TRBJ2-1	CATSRGFEDEQFF	TGTGCCACCAGTCGAGGATTCGAGGATGAGCAGTTCTTC
many	TRBV29-1	TRBD1	TRBJ2-1	CSVEEQGAQDNEQFF	TGCAGCGTTGAAGAACAGGGGGCGCAGGACAATGAGCAGTTCTTC
many	TRBV2	NA	TRBJ2-3	CASSVTVDLSTDTQYF	TGTGCCAGCAGTGTGACGGTTGACCTTAGCACAGATACGCAGTATTTT
NA	TRBV5-6	NA	TRBJ2-2	CASSFGGPSGELFF	TGTGCCAGCAGCTTCGGAGGGCCCTCCGGGGAGCTGTTTTTT
NA	TRBV29-1	NA	TRBJ1-1	CSVRGRGAFF	TGCAGCGTTCGTGGCAGGGGAGCTTTCTTT
NA	TRBV3-1	NA	TRBJ2-1	CASSLSYSGSNNEQFF	TGTGCCAGCAGCCTAAGTTATTCAGGGTCGAACAATGAGCAGTTCTTC